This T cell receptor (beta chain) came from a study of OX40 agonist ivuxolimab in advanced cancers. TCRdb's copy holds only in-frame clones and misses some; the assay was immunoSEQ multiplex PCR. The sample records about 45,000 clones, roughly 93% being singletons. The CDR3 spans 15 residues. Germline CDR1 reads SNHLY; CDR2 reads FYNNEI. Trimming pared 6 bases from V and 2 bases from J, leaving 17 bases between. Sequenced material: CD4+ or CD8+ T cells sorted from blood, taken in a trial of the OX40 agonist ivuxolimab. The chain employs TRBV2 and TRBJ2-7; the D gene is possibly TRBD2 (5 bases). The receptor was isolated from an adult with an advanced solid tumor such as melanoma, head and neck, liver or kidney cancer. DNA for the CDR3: TGTGCCAGCAGCTTGGGGAGCAGGTTCGCCTACGAGCAGTACTTC. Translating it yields CASSLGSRFAYEQYF. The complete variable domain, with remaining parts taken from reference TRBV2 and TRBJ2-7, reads EPEVTQTPSHQVTQMGQEVILRCVPISNHLYFYWYRQILGQKVEFLVSFYNNEISEKSEIFDDQFSVERPDGSNFTLKIRSTKLEDSAMYFCASSLGSRFAYEQYFGPGTRLTVT.